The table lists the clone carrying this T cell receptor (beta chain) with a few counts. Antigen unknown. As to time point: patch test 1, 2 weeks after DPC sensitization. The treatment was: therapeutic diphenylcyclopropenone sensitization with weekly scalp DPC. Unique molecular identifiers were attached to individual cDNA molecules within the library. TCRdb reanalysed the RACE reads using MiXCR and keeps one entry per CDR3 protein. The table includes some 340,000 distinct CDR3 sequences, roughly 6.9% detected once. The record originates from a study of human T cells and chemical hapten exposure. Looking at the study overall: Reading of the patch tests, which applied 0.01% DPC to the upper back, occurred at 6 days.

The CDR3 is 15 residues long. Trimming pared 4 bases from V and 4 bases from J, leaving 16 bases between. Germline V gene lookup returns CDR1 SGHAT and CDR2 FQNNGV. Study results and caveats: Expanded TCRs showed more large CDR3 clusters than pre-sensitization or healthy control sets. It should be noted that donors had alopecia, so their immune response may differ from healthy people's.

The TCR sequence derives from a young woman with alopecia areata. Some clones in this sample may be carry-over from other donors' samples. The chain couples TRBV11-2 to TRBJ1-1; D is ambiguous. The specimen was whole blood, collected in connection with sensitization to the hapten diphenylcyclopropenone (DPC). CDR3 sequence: CASSSGYGWGTEAFF. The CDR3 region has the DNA TGTGCCAGCAGCTCCGGATACGGATGGGGCACTGAAGCTTTCTTT.